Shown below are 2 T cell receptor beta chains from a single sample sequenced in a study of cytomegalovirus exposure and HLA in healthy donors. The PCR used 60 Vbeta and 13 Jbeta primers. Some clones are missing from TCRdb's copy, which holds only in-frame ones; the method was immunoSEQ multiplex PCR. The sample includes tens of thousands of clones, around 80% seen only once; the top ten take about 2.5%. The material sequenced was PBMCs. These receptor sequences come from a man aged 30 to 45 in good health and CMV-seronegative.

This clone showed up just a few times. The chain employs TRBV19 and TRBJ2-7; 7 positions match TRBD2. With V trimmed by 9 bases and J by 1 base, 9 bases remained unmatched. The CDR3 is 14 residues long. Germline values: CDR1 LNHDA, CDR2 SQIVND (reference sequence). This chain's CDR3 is CASRWRSGSYEQYF. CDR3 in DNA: TGTGCCAGCCGATGGCGTAGCGGGTCCTACGAGCAGTACTTC.

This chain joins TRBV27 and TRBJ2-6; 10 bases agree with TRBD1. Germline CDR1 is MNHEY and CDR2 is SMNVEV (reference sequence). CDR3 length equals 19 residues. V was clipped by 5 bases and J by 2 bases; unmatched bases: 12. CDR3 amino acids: CASSPLPGQGSTGANVLTF. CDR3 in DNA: TGTGCCAGCAGTCCCCTCCCGGGACAGGGGTCGACTGGGGCCAACGTCCTGACTTTC.